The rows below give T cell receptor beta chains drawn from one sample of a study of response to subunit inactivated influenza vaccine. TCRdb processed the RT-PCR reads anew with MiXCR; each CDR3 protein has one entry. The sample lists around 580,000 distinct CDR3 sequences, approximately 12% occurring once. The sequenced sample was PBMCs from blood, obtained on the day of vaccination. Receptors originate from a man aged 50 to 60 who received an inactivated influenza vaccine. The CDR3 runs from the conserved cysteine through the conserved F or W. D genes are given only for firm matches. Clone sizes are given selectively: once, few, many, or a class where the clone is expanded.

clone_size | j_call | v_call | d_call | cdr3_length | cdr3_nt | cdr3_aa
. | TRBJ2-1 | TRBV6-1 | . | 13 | TGTGCCAGCAAGAAGGGGGGGAGAGATGAGCAGTTCTTC | CASKKGGRDEQFF
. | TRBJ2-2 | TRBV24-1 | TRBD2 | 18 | TGTGCCACCAGTGATTCCGGGACTAGGGGAATTAACACCGGGGAGCTGTTTTTT | CATSDSGTRGINTGELFF
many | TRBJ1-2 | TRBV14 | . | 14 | TGTGCCAGCAGCGCACAGGGAGTCGGCTATGGCTACACCTTC | CASSAQGVGYGYTF
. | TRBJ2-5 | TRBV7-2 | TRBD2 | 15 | TGTGCCAGCAGCCCCTTCTGGGGCGGGGGGGAGACCCAGTACTTC | CASSPFWGGGETQYF
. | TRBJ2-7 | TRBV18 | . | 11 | TGTGCCAGCTCACCAGCGGGCGAGCAGTACTTC | CASSPAGEQYF
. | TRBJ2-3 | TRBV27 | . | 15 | TGTGCCAGCAGTTTTCTGGGCCGTCTCACAGATACGCAGTATTTT | CASSFLGRLTDTQYF
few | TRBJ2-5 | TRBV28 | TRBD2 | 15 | TGTGCCAGCAGCAAACCCGGACTAGCCGAAGAGACCCAGTACTTC | CASSKPGLAEETQYF
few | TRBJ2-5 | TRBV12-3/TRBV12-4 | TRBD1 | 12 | TGTGCCAGCAGTTTAGATAGGGGGCCCCAGTACTTC | CASSLDRGPQYF
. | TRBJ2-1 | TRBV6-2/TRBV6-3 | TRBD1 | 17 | TGTGCCAGCAGACCTCGGACAGGGGACATCTCCTACAATGAGCAGTTCTTC | CASRPRTGDISYNEQFF
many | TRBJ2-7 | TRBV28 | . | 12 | TGTGCCAGCAGTTCCTTCACCTACGAGCAGTACTTC | CASSSFTYEQYF
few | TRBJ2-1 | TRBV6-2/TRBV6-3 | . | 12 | TGTGCCAGCAGACCCGAAGGTGCTCAGCAGTTCTTC | CASRPEGAQQFF
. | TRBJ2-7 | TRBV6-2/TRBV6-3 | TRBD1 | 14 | TGTGCCAGCAAAAGGGGGACAGGCTCCTACGAGCAGTACTTC | CASKRGTGSYEQYF
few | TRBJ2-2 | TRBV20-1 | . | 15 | TGCAGTGCTAGACTGGGCGGGAATGGAGTCGGGGAGCTGTTTTTT | CSARLGGNGVGELFF
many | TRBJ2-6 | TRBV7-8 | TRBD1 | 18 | TGTGCCAGCAGGGGGATCGACAGGGCCCACTCTGGGGCCAACGTCCTGACTTTC | CASRGIDRAHSGANVLTF
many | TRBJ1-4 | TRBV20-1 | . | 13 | TGCAGTGCTAGATCAGCCTATCCTGAAAAACTGTTTTTT | CSARSAYPEKLFF
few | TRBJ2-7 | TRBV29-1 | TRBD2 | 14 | TGCAGCGTTGAGATAGCGGGAGTTGGGTACGAGCAGTACTTC | CSVEIAGVGYEQYF
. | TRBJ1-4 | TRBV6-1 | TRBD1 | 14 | TGTGCCAGCAGTGAATGGACAGGGGGCGAAAAACTGTTTTTT | CASSEWTGGEKLFF
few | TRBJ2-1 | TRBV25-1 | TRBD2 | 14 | TGTGCCAGCAGTGGACTAGCGGTTTACAATGAGCAGTTCTTC | CASSGLAVYNEQFF
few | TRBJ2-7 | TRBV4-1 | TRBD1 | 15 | TGCGCCAGCAGCCAATCGGGACAGGGCTCCTACGAGCAGTACTTC | CASSQSGQGSYEQYF
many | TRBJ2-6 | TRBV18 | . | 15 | TGTGCCAGCTCCACCAGGGGCTCTGGGGCCAACGTCCTGACTTTC | CASSTRGSGANVLTF
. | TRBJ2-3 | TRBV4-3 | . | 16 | TGCGCCAGCAGCCGAACCCACGGGAGCCTCACAGATACGCAGTATTTT | CASSRTHGSLTDTQYF
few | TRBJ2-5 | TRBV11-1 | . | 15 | TGTGCCAGCAGCCACCTAGGCGGGGACCAAGAGACCCAGTACTTC | CASSHLGGDQETQYF
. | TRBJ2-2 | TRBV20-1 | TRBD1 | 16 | TGCAGTGCTAGATTTACACGGGACAGGGCGAGCGGGGAGCTGTTTTTT | CSARFTRDRASGELFF
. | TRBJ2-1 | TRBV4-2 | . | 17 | TGTGCCAGCAGCCATGAGGAACTAGCCGCGAACTACAATGAGCAGTTCTTC | CASSHEELAANYNEQFF
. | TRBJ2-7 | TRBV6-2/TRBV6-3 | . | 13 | TGTGCCAGCAGTTACAGATTCACCTACGAGCAGTACTTC | CASSYRFTYEQYF
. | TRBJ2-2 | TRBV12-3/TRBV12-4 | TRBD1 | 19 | TGTGCCAGCAGTCTTCGGGTTGGGCAGGGGGCAAGGGGCACCGGGGAGCTGTTTTTT | CASSLRVGQGARGTGELFF
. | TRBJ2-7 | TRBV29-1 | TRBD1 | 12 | TGCAGCGTTGTTACAGGGGCCTACGAGCAGTACTTC | CSVVTGAYEQYF
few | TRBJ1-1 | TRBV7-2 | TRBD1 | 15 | TGTGCCAGCAGCCGGAGGAGGGGGCCTGGGACTGAAGCTTTCTTT | CASSRRRGPGTEAFF
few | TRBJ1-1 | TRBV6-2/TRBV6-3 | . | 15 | TGTGCCAGCAGTATATACGGCAGAGCCCTAACTGAAGCTTTCTTT | CASSIYGRALTEAFF
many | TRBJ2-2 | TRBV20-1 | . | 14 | TGCAGTGCAACCTCGGGACACACCACCGGGGAGCTGTTTTTT | CSATSGHTTGELFF
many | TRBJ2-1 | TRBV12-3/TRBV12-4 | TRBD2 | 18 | TGTGCCAGCAGTTTGGGGCTGGGGCTAGCGGGAGTATCAAATGAGCAGTTCTTC | CASSLGLGLAGVSNEQFF
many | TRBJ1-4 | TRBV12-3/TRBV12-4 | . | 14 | TGTGCCACCCCCAAGGGACGGCTTAATGAAAAACTGTTTTTT | CATPKGRLNEKLFF
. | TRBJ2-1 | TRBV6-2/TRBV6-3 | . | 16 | TGTGCCAGCAGTTACTCGAGCCAGTTTACCTACAATGAGCAGTTCTTC | CASSYSSQFTYNEQFF
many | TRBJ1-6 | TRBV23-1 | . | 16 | TGCGCCAGCAGTCAATCTAGGACAGCGTCTAATTCACCCCTCCACTTT | CASSQSRTASNSPLHF
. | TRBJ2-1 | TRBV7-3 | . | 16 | TGTGCCAGCAGCCTCCAAGGGACGGGAGACTTCAATGAGCAGTTCTTC | CASSLQGTGDFNEQFF
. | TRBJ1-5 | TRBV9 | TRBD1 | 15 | TGTGCCAGCAGCCCCCACACAGGGGGTTTTCAGCCCCAGCATTTT | CASSPHTGGFQPQHF
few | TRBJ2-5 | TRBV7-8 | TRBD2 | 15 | TGTGCCAGCAGCTCTATGACTAGCTTTGGCGAGACCCAGTACTTC | CASSSMTSFGETQYF